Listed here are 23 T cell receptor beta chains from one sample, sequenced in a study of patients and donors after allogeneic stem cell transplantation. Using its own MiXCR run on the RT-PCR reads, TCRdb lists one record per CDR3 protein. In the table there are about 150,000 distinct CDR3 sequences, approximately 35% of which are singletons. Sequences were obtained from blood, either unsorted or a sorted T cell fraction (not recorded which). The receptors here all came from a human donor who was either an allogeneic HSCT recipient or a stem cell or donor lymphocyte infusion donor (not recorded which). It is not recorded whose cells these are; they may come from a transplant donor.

CDR3 residues: CASSQDLGQTYNSPLHF. CDR3 DNA: TGTGCCAGCAGCCAAGATCTGGGGCAGACTTATAATTCACCCCTCCACTTT. This chain links TRBV4-2 with TRBJ1-6; a possible D gene is TRBD1 (5 bases). Trimming pared 0 bases from V and 4 bases from J, leaving 13 bases between. The V gene's germline CDR1 is LGHNA and CDR2 YNFKEQ. CDR3 length: 17 amino acids.

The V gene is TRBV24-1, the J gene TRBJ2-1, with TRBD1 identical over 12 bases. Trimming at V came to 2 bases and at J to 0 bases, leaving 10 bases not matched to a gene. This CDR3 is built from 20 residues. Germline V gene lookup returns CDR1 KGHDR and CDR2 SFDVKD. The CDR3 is CATSDSPGQGAERSYNEQFF. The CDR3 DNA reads TGTGCCACCAGTGATTCACCGGGACAGGGGGCTGAACGCTCCTACAATGAGCAGTTCTTC.

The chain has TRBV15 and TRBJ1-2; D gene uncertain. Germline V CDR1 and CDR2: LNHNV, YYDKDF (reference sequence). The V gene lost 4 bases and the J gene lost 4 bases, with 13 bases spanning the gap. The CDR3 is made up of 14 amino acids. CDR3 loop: CATSTADGFYGYTF. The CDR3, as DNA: TGTGCCACCAGCACTGCCGACGGCTTCTATGGCTACACCTTC.

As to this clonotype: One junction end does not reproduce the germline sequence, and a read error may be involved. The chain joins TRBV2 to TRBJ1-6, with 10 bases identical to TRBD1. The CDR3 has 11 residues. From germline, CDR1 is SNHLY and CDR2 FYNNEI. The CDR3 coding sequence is TGTGCCAGCAGGAGGGACAGGGGAACGGACTTT. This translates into CASRRDRGTDF.

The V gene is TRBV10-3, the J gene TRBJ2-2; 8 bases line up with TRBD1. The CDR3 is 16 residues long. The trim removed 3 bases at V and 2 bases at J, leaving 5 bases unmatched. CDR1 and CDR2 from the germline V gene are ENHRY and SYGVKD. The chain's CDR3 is CAISDPDRVNTGELFF. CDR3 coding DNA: TGTGCCATCAGTGATCCGGACAGGGTAAACACCGGGGAGCTGTTTTTT.

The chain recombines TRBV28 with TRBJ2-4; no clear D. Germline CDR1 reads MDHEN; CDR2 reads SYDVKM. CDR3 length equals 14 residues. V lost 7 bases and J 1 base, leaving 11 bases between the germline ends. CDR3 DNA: TGTGCCAGCACTCTGGCACCGGCCAAAAACATTCAGTACTTC. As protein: CASTLAPAKNIQYF.

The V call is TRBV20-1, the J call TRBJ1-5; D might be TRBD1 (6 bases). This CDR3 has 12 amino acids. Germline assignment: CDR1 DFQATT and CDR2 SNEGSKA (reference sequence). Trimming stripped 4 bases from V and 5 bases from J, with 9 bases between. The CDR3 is CSAIRGDQPQHF. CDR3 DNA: TGCAGTGCTATAAGGGGGGATCAGCCCCAGCATTTT.

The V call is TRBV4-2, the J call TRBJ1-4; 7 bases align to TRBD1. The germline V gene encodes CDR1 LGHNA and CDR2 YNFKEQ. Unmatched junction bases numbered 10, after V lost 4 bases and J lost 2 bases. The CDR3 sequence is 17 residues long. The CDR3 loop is CASSRGIRGTTNEKLFF. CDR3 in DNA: TGTGCCAGCAGCCGAGGCATCAGGGGGACTACTAATGAAAAACTGTTTTTT.

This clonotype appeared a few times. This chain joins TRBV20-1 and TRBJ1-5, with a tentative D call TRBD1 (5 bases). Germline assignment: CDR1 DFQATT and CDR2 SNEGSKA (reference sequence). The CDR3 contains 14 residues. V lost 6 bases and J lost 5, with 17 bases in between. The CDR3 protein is CSALAGTGDQPQHF. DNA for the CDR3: TGCAGTGCCCTAGCTGGGACGGGAGATCAGCCCCAGCATTTT.

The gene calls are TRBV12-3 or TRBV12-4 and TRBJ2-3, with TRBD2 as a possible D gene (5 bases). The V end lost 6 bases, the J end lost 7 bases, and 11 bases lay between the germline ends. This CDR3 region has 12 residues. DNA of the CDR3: TGTGCCAGCAGCTCGGGAAAAAATACGCAGTATTTT. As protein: CASSSGKNTQYF.

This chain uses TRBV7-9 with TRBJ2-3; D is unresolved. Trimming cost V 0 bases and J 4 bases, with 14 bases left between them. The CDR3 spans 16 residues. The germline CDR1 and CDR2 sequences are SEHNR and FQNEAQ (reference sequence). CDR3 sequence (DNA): TGTGCCAGCAGCTTAGCGCTCATAACCAGGCCAGATACGCAGTATTTT. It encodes CASSLALITRPDTQYF.

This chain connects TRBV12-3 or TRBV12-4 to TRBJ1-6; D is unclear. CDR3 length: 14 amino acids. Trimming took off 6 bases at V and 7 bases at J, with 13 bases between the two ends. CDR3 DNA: TGTGCCAGCAGCCCGACTTCATCCAATTCACCCCTCCACTTT. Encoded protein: CASSPTSSNSPLHF.

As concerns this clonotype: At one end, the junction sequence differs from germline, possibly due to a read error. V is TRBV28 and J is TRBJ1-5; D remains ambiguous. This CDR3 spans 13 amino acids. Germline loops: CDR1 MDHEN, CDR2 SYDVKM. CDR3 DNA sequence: TGTGCCAGCAGAGAGGTTCAGTTCCGGCCCCAGCATTTC. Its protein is CASREVQFRPQHF.

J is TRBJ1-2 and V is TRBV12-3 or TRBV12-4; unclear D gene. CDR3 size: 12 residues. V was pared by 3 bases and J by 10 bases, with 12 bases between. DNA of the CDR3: TGTGCCAGCAGTTTCTCCCAGAATGCCTACACCTTC. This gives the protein CASSFSQNAYTF.

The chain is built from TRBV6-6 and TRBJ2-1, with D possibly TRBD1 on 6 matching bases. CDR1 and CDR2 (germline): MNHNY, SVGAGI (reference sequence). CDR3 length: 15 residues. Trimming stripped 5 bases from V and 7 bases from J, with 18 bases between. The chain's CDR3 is CASSTPVGASNEQFF. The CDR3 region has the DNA TGTGCCAGCAGTACCCCCGTGGGGGCCTCAAATGAGCAGTTCTTC.

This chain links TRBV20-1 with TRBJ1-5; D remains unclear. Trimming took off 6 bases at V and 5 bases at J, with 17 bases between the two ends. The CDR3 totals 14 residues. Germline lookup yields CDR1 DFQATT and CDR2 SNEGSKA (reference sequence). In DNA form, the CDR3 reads TGCAGTGCGCATGTAGGGCAGAGGGATCAGCCCCAGCATTTT. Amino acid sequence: CSAHVGQRDQPQHF.

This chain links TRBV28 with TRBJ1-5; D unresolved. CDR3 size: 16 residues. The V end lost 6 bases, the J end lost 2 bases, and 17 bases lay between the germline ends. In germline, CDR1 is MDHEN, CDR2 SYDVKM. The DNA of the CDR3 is TGTGCCAGCAGCCCCCACCGGGCCCCTGGCAATCAGCCCCAGCATTTT. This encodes CASSPHRAPGNQPQHF.

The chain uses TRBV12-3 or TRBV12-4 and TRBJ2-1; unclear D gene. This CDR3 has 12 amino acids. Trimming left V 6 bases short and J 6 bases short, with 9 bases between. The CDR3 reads CASRDGRNEQFF. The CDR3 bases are TGTGCCAGCAGAGACGGACGCAATGAGCAGTTCTTC.

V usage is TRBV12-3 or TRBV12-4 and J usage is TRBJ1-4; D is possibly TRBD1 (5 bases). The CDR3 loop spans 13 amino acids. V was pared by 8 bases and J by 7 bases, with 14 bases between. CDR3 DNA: TGTGCCAGCGCCGGGGGGGGATCTGAAAAACTGTTTTTT. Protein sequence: CASAGGGSEKLFF.

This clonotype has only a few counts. CDR3 DNA sequence: TGTGCCAGCATCATAGTAGGGGCCGCTACCACCTATGGCTACACCTTC. This codes for CASIIVGAATTYGYTF. The V and J genes are TRBV7-2 and TRBJ1-2; D might be TRBD1 (5 bases). V was cut by 7 bases and J by 4 bases, with 22 bases left in between. From germline, CDR1 is SGHTA and CDR2 FQGNSA. The CDR3 has 16 amino acids.

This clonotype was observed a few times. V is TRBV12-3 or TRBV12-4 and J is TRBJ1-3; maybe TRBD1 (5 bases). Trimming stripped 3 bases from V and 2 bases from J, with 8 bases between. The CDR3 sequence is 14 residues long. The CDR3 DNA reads TGTGCCAGCAGTTTTGGGGGTACTGGAAACACCATATATTTT. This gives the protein CASSFGGTGNTIYF.

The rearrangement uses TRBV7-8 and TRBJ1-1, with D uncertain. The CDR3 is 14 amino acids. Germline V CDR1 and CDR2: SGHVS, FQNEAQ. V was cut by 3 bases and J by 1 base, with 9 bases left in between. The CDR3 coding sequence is TGTGCCAGCAGCTTCCCGACGGGGAACACTGAAGCTTTCTTT. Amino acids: CASSFPTGNTEAFF.

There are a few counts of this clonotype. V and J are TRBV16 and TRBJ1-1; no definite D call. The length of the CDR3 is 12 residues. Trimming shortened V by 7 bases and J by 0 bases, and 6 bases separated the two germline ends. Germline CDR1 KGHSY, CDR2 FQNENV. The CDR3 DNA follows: TGTGCCAGCACAAGGGTGAACACTGAAGCTTTCTTT. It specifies CASTRVNTEAFF.